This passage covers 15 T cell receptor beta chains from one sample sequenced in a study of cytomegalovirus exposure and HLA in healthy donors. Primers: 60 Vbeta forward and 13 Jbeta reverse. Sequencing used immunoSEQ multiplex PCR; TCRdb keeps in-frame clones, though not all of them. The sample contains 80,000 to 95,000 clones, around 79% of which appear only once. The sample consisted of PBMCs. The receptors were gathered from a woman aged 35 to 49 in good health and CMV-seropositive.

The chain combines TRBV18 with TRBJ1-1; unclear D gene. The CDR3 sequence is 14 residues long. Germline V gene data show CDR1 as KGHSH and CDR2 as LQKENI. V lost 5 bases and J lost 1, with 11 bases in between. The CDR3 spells CASSIQTWNTEAFF. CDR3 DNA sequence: TGTGCCAGCTCAATACAGACCTGGAACACTGAAGCTTTCTTT.

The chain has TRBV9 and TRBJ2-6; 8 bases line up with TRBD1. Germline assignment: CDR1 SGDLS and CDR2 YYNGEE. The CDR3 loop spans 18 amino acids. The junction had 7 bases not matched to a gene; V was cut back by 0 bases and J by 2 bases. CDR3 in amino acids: CASSVEMDRETGANVLTF. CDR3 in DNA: TGTGCCAGCAGCGTAGAGATGGACAGGGAGACTGGGGCCAACGTCCTGACTTTC.

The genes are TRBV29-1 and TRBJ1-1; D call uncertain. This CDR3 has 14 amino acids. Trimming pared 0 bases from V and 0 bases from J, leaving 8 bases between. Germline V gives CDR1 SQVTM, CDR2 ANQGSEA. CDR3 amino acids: CSVEDAQMNTEAFF. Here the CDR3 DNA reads TGCAGCGTTGAAGATGCCCAGATGAACACTGAAGCTTTCTTT. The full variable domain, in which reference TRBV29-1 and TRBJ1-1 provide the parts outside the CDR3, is SAVISQKPSRDICQRGTSLTIQCQVDSQVTMMFWYRQQPGQSLTLIATANQGSEATYESGFVIDKFPISRPNLTFSTLTVSNMSPEDSSIYLCSVEDAQMNTEAFFGQGTRLTVV.

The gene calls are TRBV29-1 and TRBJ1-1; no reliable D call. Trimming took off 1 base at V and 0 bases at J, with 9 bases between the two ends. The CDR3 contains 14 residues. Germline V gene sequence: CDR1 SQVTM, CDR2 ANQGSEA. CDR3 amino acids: CSVEGRMMNTEAFF. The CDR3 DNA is TGCAGCGTTGAAGGCAGGATGATGAACACTGAAGCTTTCTTT.

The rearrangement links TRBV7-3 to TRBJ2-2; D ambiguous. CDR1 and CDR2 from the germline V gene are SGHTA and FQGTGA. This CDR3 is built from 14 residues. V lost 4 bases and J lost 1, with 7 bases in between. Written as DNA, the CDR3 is TGTGCCAGCAGCTCCCGTATGAACACCGGGGAGCTGTTTTTT. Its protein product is CASSSRMNTGELFF.

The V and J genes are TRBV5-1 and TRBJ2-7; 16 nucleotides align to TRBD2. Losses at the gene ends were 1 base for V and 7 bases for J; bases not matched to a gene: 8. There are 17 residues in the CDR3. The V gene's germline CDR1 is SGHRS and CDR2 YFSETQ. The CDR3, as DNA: TGCGCCAGCAGCTTGCCGGGACTAGCGGGAGGGCCGCGAGAGCAGTACTTC. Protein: CASSLPGLAGGPREQYF.

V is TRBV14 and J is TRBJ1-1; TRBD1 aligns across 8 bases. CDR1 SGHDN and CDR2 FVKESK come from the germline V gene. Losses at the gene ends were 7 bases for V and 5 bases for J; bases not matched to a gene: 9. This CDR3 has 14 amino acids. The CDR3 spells CASTAGGGGTEAFF. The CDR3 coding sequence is TGTGCCAGCACGGCAGGGGGCGGCGGAACTGAAGCTTTCTTT.

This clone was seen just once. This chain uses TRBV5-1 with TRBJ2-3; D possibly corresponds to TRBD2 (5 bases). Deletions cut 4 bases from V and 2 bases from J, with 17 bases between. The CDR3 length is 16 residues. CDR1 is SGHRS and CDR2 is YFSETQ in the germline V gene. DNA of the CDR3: TGCGCCAGCAGCAGAGAAGTCCGAGCGGACACAGATACGCAGTATTTT. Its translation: CASSREVRADTDTQYF.

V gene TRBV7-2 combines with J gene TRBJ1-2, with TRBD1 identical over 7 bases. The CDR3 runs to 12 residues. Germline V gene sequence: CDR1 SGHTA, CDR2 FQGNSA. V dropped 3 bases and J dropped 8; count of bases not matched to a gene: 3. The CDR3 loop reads CASSFDRDGYTF. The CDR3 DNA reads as TGTGCCAGCAGCTTCGACAGGGACGGCTACACCTTC.

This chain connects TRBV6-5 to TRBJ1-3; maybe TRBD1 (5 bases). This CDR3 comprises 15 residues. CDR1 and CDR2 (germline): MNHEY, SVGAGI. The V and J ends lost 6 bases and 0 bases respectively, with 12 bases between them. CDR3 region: CASSFDSSSGNTIYF. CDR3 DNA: TGTGCCAGCAGCTTTGACAGCAGCTCTGGAAACACCATATATTTT.

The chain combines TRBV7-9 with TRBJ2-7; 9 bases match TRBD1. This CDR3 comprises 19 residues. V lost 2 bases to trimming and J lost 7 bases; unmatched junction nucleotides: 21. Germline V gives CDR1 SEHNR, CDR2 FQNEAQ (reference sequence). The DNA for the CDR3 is TGTGCCAGCAGCTTAACGATCTTAGTAGGGACAGGGACTGTGGGGGAGCAGTACTTC. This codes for CASSLTILVGTGTVGEQYF.

CDR3 protein: CASSLTGAANYGYTF. In DNA form, the CDR3 reads TGTGCCAGCAGCCTAACAGGGGCCGCTAACTATGGCTACACCTTC. This rearrangement joins TRBV5-8 to TRBJ1-2; TRBD1 matches 7 bases. The CDR3 is 15 residues long. With 4 bases clipped from V and 0 bases from J, the junction kept 6 bases outside the gene matches. Per the germline V gene, CDR1 is SGHTS and CDR2 is YDEGEE. Based on the CDR3 plus reference TRBV5-8 and TRBJ1-2, the full variable domain is EAGVTQSPTHLIKTRGQQATLRCSPISGHTSVYWYQQALGLGLQFLLWYDEGEERNRGNFPPRFSGRQFPNYSSELNVNALELEDSALYLCASSLTGAANYGYTFGSGTRLTVV.

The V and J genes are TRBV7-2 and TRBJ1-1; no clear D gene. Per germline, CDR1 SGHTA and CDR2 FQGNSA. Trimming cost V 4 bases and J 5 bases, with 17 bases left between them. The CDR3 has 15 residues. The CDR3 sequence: CASSSQTRIMTEAFF. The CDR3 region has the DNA TGTGCCAGCAGCTCCCAGACACGCATAATGACTGAAGCTTTCTTT. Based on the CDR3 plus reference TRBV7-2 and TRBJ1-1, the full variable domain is GAGVSQSPSNKVTEKGKDVELRCDPISGHTALYWYRQSLGQGLEFLIYFQGNSAPDKSGLPSDRFSAERTGGSVSTLTIQRTQQEDSAVYLCASSSQTRIMTEAFFGQGTRLTVV.

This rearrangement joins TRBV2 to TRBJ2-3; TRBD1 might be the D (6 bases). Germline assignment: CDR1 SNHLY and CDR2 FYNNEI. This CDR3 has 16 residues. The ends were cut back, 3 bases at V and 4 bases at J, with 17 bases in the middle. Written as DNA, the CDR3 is TGTGCCAGCAGTGAGTCGGGTACAGGGTACCCAGATACGCAGTATTTT. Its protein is CASSESGTGYPDTQYF.

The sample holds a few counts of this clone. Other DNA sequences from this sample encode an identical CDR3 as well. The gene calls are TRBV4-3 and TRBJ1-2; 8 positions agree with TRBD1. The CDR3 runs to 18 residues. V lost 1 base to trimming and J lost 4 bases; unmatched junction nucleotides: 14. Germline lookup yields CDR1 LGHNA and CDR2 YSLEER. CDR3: CASSQGFSQGAQLYGYTF. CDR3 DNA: TGCGCCAGCAGCCAAGGCTTCTCTCAGGGGGCGCAGCTCTATGGCTACACCTTC.